This T cell receptor (beta chain) was documented in a study of tumor and adjacent non-tumor tissue in lung cancer. Study details: Stage I to III disease affected 10 men and roughly 5 women aged about 31 to 80.

Notes on this clonotype: Its antigen is still unknown. This may come from a read error, since a much larger clone is one base off.

RNA was extracted from bulk tissue without any cell sorting. Between August and November 2014, newly diagnosed, chemotherapy-naive lung cancer patients underwent thoracic surgery in China. A modified ARM-PCR protocol with three rounds of nested PCR amplified TCRbeta. TCRdb independently ran MiXCR on the multiplex PCR reads; one entry per CDR3 protein. Seen here are approximately 76,000 distinct CDR3 sequences, around 70% observed once, and the top ten hold 10% to 15%. The CDR3 spans 13 residues. The germline gives CDR1 SGHRS, CDR2 YFSETQ. Broader study findings: Tumor tissue had significantly higher TCR diversity than normal lung. Normal lung showed higher cumulative top 100 clone frequency than tumor.

The source of this sequence is a woman in her 70s with non-small cell lung cancer. Sequencing used lung tumor tissue. The rearrangement joins TRBV5-1 to TRBJ2-7, with unresolved D. CDR3 nucleotides: TGCGCCAGCAGCTTCACCTGGACCTACGAGCACTACTTC. As protein: CASSFTWTYEHYF.